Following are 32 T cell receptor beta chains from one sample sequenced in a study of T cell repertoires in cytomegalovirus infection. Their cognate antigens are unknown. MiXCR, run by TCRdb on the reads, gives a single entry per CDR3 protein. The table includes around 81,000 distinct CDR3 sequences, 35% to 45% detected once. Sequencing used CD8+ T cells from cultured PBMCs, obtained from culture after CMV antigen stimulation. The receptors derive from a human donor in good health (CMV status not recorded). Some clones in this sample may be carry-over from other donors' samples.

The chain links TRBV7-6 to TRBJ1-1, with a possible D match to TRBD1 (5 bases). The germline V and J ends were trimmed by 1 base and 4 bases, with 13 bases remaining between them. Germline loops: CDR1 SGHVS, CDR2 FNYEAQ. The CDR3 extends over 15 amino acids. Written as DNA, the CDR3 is TGTGCCAGCAGCTTAGGGGGAGGGGTCGTCACTGAAGCTTTCTTT. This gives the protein CASSLGGGVVTEAFF.

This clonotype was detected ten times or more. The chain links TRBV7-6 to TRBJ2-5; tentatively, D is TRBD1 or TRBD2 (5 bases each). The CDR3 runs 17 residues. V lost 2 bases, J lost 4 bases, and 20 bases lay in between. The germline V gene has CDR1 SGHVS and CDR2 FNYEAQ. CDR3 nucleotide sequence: TGTGCCAGCAGCTTATTAGACGGGGCCATTACCGGAGAGACCCAGTACTTC. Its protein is CASSLLDGAITGETQYF.

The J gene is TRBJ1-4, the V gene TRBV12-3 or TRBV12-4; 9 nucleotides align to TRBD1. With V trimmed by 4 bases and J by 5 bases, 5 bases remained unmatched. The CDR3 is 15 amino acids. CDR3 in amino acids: CASSSHGTGNEKLFF. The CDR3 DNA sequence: TGTGCCAGCAGTTCCCACGGGACAGGGAATGAAAAACTGTTTTTT.

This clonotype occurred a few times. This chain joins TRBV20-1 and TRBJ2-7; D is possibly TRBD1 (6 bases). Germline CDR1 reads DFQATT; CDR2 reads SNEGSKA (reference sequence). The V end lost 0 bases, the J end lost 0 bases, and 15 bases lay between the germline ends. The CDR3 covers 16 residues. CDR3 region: CSARDEDSFYSYEQYF. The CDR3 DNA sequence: TGCAGTGCTAGAGATGAGGACAGCTTCTACTCCTACGAGCAGTACTTC.

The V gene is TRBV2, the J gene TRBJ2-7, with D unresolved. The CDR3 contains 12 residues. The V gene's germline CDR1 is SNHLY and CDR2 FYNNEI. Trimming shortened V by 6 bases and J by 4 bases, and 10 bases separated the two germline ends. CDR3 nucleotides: TGTGCCAGCAGCGAAAATACTTACGAGCAGTACTTC. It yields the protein CASSENTYEQYF.

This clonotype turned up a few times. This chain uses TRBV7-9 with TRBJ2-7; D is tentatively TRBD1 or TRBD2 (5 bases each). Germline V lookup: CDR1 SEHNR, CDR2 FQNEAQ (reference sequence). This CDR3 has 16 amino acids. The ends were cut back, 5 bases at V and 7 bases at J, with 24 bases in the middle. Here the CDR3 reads CASSHTPRGSGTEQYF. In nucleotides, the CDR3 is TGTGCCAGCAGCCACACCCCCCGAGGATCGGGGACGGAGCAGTACTTC. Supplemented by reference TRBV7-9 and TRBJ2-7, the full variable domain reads DTGVSQNPRHKITKRGQNVTFRCDPISEHNRLYWYRQTLGQGPEFLTYFQNEAQLEKSRLLSDRFSAERPKGSFSTLEIQRTEQGDSAMYLCASSHTPRGSGTEQYFGPGTRLTVT.

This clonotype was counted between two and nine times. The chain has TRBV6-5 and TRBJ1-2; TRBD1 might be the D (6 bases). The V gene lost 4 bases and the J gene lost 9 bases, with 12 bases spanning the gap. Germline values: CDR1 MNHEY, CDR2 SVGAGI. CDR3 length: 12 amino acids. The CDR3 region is CASSLVGASYTF. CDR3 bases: TGTGCCAGCAGTTTGGTGGGGGCGAGCTACACCTTC.

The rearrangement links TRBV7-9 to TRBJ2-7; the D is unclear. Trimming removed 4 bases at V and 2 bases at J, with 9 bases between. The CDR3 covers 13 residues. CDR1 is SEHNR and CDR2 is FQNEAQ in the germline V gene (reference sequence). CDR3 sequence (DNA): TGTGCCAGCAGCTCAGACTCGGCCTACGAGCAGTACTTC. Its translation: CASSSDSAYEQYF.

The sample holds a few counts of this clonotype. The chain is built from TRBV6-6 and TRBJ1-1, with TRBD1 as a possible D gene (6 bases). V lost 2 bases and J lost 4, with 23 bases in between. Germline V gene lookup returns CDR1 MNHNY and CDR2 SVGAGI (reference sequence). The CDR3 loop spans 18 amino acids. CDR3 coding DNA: TGTGCCAGCAGTTACCTCCTCAGGGGAACTGAAGGTAGCACTGAAGCTTTCTTT. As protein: CASSYLLRGTEGSTEAFF.

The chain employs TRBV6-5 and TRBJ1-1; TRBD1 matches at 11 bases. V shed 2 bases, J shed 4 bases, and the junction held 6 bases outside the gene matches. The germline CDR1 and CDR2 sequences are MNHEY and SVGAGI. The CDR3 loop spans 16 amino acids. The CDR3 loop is CASSYEAGTGGTEAFF. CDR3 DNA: TGTGCCAGCAGTTACGAGGCCGGGACAGGGGGCACTGAAGCTTTCTTT.

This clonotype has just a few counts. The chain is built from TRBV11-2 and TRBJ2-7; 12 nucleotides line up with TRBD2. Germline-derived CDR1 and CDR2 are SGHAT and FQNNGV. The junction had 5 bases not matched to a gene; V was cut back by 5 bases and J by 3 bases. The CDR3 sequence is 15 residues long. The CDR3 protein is CASSLKGLAGYEQYF. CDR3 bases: TGTGCCAGCAGCCTAAAGGGACTAGCGGGCTACGAGCAGTACTTC.

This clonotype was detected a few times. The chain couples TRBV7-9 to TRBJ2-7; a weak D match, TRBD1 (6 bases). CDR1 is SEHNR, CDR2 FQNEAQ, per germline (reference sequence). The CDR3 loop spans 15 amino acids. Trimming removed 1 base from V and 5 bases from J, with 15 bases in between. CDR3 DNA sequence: TGTGCCAGCAGCTTAGTTTTACAGGGAGAGGACGAGCAGTACTTC. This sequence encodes CASSLVLQGEDEQYF. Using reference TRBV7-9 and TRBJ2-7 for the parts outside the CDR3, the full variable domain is DTGVSQNPRHKITKRGQNVTFRCDPISEHNRLYWYRQTLGQGPEFLTYFQNEAQLEKSRLLSDRFSAERPKGSFSTLEIQRTEQGDSAMYLCASSLVLQGEDEQYFGPGTRLTVT.

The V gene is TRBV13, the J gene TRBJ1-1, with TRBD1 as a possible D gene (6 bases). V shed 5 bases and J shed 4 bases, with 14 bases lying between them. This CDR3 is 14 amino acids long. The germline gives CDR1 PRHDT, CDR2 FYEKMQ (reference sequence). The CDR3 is CASSLLDRSTEAFF. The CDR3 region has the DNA TGTGCCAGCAGCCTCCTTGACAGGAGCACTGAAGCTTTCTTT.

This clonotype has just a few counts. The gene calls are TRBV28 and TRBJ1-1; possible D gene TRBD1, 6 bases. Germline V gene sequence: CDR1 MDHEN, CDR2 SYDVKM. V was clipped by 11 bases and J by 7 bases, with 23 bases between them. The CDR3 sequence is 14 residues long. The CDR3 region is CAVRQPGGHNEAFF. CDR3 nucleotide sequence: TGTGCCGTAAGACAGCCCGGGGGACATAATGAAGCTTTCTTT. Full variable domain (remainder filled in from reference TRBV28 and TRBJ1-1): DVKVTQSSRYLVKRTGEKVFLECVQDMDHENMFWYRQDPGLGLRLIYFSYDVKMKEKGDIPEGYSVSREKKERFSLILESASTNQTSMYLCAVRQPGGHNEAFFGQGTRLTVV.

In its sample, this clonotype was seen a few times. The CDR3 loop is CASSTSGNEQFF. In DNA form, the CDR3 reads TGTGCCAGCAGCACTAGCGGCAATGAGCAGTTCTTC. The V call is TRBV7-6, the J call TRBJ2-1; 8 nucleotides line up with TRBD2. This CDR3 is built from 12 residues. Germline-derived CDR1 and CDR2 are SGHVS and FNYEAQ. The V gene end was trimmed by 5 bases and the J gene end by 6 bases; junction bases not matched to a gene: 0.

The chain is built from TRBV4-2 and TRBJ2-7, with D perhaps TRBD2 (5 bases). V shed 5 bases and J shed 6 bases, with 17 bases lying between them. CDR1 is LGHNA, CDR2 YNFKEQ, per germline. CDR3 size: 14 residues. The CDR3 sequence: CASSASGGVSEQYF. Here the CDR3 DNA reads TGTGCCAGCAGCGCCAGCGGTGGGGTGAGCGAGCAGTACTTC.

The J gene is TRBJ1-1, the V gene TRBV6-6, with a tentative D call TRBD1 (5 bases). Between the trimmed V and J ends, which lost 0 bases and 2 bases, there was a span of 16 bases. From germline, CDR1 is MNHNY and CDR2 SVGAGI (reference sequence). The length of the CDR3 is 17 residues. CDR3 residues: CASSYSRVKGVNTEAFF. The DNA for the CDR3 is TGTGCCAGCAGTTACTCGCGGGTCAAAGGGGTTAACACTGAAGCTTTCTTT.

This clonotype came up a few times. DNA for the CDR3: TGTGCCAGCAGCTTGGGGACTAGTCTTAACACAGATACGCAGTATTTT. Protein sequence: CASSLGTSLNTDTQYF. The V gene is TRBV5-4, the J gene TRBJ2-3, with 7 bases that match TRBD2. CDR3 length: 16 residues. The ends lost 0 bases at V and 2 bases at J; junction bases unmatched: 6. Germline V gene lookup returns CDR1 SGHNT and CDR2 YYREEE (reference sequence). The full variable domain, its missing parts supplied by reference TRBV5-4 and TRBJ2-3, is ETGVTQSPTHLIKTRGQQVTLRCSSQSGHNTVSWYQQALGQGPQFIFQYYREEENGRGNFPPRFSGLQFPNYSSELNVNALELDDSALYLCASSLGTSLNTDTQYFGPGTRLTVL.

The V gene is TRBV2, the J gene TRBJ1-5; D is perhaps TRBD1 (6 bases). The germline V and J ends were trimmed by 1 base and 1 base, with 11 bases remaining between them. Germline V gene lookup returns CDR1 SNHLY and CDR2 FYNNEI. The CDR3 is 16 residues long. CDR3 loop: CASSEGGGRSNQPQHF. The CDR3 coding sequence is TGTGCCAGCAGTGAAGGAGGGGGTAGAAGCAATCAGCCCCAGCATTTT.

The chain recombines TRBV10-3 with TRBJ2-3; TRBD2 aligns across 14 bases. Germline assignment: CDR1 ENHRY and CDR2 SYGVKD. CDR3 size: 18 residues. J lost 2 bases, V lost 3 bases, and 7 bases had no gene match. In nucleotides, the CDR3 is TGTGCCATCAGTGATTCCAGGACTAGCGGGGGGTTCACAGATACGCAGTATTTT. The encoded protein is CAISDSRTSGGFTDTQYF.

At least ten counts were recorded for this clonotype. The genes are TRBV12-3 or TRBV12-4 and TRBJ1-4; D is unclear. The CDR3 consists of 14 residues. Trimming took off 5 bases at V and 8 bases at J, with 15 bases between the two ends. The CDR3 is CASSPLVGSEKLFF. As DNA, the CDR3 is TGTGCCAGCAGTCCTCTTGTTGGCAGCGAAAAACTGTTTTTT.

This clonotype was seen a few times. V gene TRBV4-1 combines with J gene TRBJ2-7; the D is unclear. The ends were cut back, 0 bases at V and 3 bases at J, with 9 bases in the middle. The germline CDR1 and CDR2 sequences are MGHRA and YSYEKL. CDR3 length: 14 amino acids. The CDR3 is CASSQDVSNYEQYF. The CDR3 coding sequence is TGCGCCAGCAGCCAAGATGTGAGTAACTACGAGCAGTACTTC.

The CDR3 reads CASSFGQLSNQPQHF. The CDR3 DNA reads as TGTGCCAGCAGTTTCGGACAGCTTAGCAATCAGCCCCAGCATTTT. The chain couples TRBV12-3 or TRBV12-4 to TRBJ1-5, with TRBD1 as a possible D gene (6 bases). Deletions cut 3 bases from V and 0 bases from J, with 9 bases between. CDR3 length: 15 residues.

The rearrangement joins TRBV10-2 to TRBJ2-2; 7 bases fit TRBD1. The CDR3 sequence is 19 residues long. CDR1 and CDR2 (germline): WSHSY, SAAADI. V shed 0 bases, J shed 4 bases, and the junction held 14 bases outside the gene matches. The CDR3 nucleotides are TGCGCCAGCAGTGAGTCCTGGGGAATGAGGGGGCAAACCACCGGGGAGCTGTTTTTT. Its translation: CASSESWGMRGQTTGELFF.

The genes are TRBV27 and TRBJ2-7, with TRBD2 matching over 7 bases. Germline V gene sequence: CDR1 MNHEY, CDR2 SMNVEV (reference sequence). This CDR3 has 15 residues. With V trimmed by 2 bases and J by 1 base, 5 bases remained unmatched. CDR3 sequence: CASSLVGGGSYEQYF. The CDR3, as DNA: TGTGCCAGCAGTTTAGTTGGGGGGGGATCCTACGAGCAGTACTTC.

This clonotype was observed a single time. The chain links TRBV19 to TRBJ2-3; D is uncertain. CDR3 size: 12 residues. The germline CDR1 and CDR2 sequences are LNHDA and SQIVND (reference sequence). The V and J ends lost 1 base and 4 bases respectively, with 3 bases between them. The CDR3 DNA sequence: TGTGCCAGTAGTATAGTGGCAGATACGCAGTATTTT. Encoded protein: CASSIVADTQYF. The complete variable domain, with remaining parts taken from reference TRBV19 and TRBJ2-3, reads DGGITQSPKYLFRKEGQNVTLSCEQNLNHDAMYWYRQDPGQGLRLIYYSQIVNDFQKGDIAEGYSVSREKKESFPLTVTSAQKNPTAFYLCASSIVADTQYFGPGTRLTVL.

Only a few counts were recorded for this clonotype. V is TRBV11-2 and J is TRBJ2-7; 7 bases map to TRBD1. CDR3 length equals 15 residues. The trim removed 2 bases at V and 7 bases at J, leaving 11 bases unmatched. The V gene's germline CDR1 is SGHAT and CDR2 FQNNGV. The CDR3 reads CASSLSPLTGWEQYF. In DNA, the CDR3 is TGTGCCAGCAGCTTATCCCCCCTGACAGGGTGGGAGCAGTACTTC. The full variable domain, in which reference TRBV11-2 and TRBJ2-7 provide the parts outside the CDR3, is EAGVAQSPRYKIIEKRQSVAFWCNPISGHATLYWYQQILGQGPKLLIQFQNNGVVDDSQLPKDRFSAERLKGVDSTLKIQPAKLEDSAVYLCASSLSPLTGWEQYFGPGTRLTVT.

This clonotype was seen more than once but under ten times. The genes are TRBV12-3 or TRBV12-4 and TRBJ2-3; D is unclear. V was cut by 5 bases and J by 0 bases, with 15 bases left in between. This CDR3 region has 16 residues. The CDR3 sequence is CASSAPTKTSTDTQYF. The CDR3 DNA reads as TGTGCCAGCAGTGCCCCCACGAAGACTAGCACAGATACGCAGTATTTT.

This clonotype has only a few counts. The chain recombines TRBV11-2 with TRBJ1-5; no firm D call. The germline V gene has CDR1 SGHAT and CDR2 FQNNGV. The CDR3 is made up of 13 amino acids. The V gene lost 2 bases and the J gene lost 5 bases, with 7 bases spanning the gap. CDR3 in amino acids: CASSLSLDQPQHF. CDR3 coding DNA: TGTGCCAGCAGCTTATCCCTGGATCAGCCCCAGCATTTT.

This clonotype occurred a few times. CDR3 loop: CASSFAGQGSETQYF. The CDR3 region has the DNA TGTGCCAGCAGCTTTGCAGGGCAGGGGTCAGAGACCCAGTACTTC. The chain recombines TRBV7-9 with TRBJ2-5; D perhaps matches TRBD1 (6 bases). Looked up from germline, CDR1 is SEHNR and CDR2 is FQNEAQ (reference sequence). The V gene lost 3 bases and the J gene lost 4 bases, with 15 bases spanning the gap. This CDR3 spans 15 amino acids.

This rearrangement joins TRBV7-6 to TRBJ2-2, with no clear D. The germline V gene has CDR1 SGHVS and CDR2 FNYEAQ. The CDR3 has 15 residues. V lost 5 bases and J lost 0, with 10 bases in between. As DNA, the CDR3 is TGTGCCAGCAGCCGCCAGTATGCGAACACCGGGGAGCTGTTTTTT. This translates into CASSRQYANTGELFF.

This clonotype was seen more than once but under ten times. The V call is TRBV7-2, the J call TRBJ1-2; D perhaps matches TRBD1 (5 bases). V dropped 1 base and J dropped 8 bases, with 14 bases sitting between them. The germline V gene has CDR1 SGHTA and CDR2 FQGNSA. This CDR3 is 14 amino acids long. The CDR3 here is CASSLDRGQRGYTF. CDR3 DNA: TGTGCCAGCAGCTTAGATAGGGGCCAGCGGGGCTACACCTTC. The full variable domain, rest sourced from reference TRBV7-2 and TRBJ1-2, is GAGVSQSPSNKVTEKGKDVELRCDPISGHTALYWYRQSLGQGLEFLIYFQGNSAPDKSGLPSDRFSAERTGGSVSTLTIQRTQQEDSAVYLCASSLDRGQRGYTFGSGTRLTVV.